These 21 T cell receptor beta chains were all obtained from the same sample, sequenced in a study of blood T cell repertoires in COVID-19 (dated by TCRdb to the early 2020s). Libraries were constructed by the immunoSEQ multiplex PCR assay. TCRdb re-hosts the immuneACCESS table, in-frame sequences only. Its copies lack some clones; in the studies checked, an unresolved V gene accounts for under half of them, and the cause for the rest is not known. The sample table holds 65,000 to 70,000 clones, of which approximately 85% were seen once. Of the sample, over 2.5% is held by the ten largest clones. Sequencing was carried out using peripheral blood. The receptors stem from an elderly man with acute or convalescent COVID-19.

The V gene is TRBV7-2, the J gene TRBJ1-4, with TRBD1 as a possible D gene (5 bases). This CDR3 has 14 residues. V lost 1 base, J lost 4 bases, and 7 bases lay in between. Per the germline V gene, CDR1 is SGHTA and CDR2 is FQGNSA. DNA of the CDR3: TGTGCCAGCAGCTTAGGTCAGGGTAATGAAAAACTGTTTTTT. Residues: CASSLGQGNEKLFF.

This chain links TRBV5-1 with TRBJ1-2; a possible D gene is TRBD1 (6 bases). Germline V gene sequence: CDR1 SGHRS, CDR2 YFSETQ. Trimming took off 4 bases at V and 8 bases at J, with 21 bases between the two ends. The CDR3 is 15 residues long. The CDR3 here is CASSGGDGRSRGYTF. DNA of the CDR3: TGCGCCAGCAGCGGGGGCGACGGCCGATCTAGGGGCTACACCTTC. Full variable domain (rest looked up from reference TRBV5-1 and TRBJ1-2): KAGVTQTPRYLIKTRGQQVTLSCSPISGHRSVSWYQQTPGQGLQFLFEYFSETQRNKGNFPGRFSGRQFSNSRSEMNVSTLELGDSALYLCASSGGDGRSRGYTFGSGTRLTVV.

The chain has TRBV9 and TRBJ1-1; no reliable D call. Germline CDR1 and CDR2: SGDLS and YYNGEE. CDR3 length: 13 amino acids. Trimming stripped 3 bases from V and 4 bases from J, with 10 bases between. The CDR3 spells CASSGEISTEAFF. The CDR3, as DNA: TGTGCCAGCAGCGGAGAAATTAGCACTGAAGCTTTCTTT.

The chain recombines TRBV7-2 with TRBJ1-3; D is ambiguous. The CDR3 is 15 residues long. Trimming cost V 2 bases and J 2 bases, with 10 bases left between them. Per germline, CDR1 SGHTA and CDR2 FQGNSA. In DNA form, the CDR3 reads TGTGCCAGCAGCTTAAATGGGGAGGCTGGAAACACCATATATTTT. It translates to CASSLNGEAGNTIYF.

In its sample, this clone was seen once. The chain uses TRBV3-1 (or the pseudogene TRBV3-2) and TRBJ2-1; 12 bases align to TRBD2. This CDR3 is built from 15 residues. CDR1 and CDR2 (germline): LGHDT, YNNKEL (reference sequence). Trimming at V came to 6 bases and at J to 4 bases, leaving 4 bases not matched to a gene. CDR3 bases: TGTGCCAGCAGGCCTGGGACTAGCGGGTACAATGAGCAGTTCTTC. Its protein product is CASRPGTSGYNEQFF.

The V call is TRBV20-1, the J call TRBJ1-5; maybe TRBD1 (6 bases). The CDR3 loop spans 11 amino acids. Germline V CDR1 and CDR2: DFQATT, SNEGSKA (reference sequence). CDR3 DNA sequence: TGCGCGGGGGGCATCAATCAGCCCCAGCATTTT. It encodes CAGGINQPQHF.

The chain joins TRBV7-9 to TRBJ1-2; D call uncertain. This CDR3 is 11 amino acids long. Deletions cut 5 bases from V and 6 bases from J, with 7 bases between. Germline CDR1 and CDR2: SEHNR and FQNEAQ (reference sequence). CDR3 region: CASSDKHGYTF. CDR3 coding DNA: TGTGCCAGCAGCGATAAGCATGGCTACACCTTC.

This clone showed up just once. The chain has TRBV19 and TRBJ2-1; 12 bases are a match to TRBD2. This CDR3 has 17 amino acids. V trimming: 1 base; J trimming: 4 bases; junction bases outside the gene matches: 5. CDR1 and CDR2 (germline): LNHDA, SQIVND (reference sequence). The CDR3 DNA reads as TGTGCCAGTAGTATAGCGTCTAGCGGGAGGGAATACAATGAGCAGTTCTTC. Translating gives CASSIASSGREYNEQFF.

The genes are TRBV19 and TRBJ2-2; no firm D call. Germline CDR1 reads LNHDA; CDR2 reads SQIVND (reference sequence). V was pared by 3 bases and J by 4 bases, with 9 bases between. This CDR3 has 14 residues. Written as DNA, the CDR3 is TGTGCCAGTAGTATCGTCTCACTCACCGGGGAGCTGTTTTTT. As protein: CASSIVSLTGELFF.

The CDR3 protein is CASSRPGQWVVQPQHF. CDR3 DNA: TGTGCCAGCAGCCGCCCGGGACAGTGGGTCGTACAGCCCCAGCATTTT. The chain couples TRBV7-7 to TRBJ1-5; TRBD1 matches at 7 bases. Germline loops: CDR1 SSHAT, CDR2 FNYEAQ (reference sequence). J gave up 7 bases and V 5 bases, and 14 bases lay outside the gene matches. The length of the CDR3 is 16 residues.

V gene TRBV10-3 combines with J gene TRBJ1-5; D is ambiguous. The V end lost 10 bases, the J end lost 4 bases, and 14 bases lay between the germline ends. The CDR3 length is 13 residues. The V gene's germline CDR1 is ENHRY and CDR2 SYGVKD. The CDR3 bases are TGTGCCACCCTGGGCAGGTTAAATCAGCCCCAGCATTTT. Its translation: CATLGRLNQPQHF.

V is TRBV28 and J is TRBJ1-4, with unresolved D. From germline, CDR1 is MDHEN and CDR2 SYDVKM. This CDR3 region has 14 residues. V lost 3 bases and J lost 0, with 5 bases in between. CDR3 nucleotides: TGTGCCAGCAGTTTCGGGACAACTAATGAAAAACTGTTTTTT. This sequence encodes CASSFGTTNEKLFF.

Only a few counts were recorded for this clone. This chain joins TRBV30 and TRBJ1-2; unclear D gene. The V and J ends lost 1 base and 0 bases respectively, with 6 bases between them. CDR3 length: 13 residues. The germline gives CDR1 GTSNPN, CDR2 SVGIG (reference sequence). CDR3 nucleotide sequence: TGTGCCTGGAGTGACAGCCCTAACTATGGCTACACCTTC. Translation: CAWSDSPNYGYTF.

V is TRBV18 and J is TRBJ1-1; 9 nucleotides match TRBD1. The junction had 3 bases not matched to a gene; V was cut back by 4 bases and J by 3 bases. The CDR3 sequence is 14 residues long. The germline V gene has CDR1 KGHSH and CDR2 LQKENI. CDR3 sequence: CASSQRTGDTEAFF. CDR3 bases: TGTGCCAGCTCACAAAGGACAGGGGACACTGAAGCTTTCTTT.

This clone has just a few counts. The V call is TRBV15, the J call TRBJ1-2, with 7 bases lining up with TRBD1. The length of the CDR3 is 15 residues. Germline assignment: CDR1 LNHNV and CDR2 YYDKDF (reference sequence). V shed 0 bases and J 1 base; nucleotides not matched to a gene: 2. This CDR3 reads CATSREGQINYGYTF. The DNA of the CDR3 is TGTGCCACCAGCAGAGAGGGACAGATTAACTATGGCTACACCTTC.

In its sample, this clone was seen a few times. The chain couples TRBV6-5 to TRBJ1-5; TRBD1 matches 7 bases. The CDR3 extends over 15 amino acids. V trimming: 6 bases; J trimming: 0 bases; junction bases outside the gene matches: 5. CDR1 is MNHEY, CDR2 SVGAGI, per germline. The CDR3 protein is CASRRDRLSNQPQHF. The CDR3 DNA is TGTGCCAGCAGGAGGGACAGACTTAGCAATCAGCCCCAGCATTTT.

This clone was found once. In DNA form, the CDR3 reads TGTGCCACCAGTGCCCCGACAGGGGGATCGGAGTACAATGAGCAGTTCTTC. It encodes CATSAPTGGSEYNEQFF. The chain joins TRBV24-1 to TRBJ2-1; the match to TRBD1 covers 9 bases. J lost 4 bases, V lost 5 bases, and 11 bases had no gene match. Germline V gene sequence: CDR1 KGHDR, CDR2 SFDVKD. This CDR3 has 17 residues.

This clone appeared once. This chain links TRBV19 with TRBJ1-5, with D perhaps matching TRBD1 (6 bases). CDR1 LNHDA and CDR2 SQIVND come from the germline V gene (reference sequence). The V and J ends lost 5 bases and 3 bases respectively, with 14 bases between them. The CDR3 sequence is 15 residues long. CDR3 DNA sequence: TGTGCCAGTAGTTCCGGGGGGCGAATCAATCAGCCCCAGCATTTT. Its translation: CASSSGGRINQPQHF. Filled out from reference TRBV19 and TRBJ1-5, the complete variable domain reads DGGITQSPKYLFRKEGQNVTLSCEQNLNHDAMYWYRQDPGQGLRLIYYSQIVNDFQKGDIAEGYSVSREKKESFPLTVTSAQKNPTAFYLCASSSGGRINQPQHFGDGTRLSIL.

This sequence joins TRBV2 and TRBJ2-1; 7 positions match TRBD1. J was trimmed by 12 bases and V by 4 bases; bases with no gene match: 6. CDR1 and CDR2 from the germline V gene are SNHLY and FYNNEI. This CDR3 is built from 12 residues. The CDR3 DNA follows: TGTGCCAGCAGTGTCCAGACAGGGCGGCAGTTCTTC. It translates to CASSVQTGRQFF.

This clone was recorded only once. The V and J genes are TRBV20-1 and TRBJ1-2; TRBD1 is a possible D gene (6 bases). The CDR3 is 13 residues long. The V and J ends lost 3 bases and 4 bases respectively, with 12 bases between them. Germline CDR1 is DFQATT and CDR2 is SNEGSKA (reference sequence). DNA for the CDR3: TGCAGTGCTAGTTTACAGGGTATCTATGGCTACACCTTC. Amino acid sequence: CSASLQGIYGYTF.

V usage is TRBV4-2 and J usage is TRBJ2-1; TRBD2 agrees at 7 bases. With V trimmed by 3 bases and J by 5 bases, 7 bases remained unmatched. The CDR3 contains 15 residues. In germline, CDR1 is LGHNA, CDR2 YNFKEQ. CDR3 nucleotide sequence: TGTGCCAGCAGCCACCCGCCAGCGGGGAACAATGAGCAGTTCTTC. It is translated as CASSHPPAGNNEQFF.